The 27 T cell receptor beta chains below come from one sample, sequenced in a study of shared clonotypes between healthy human individuals. Some clones are missing from TCRdb's copy, which holds only in-frame ones; the method was immunoSEQ multiplex PCR. In the table there are approximately 1.1 million clones, around three quarters of which are singletons. The sample comprised memory CD4+ T cells from PBMCs. Specified subset: CD45RA-negative fraction. The receptors shown here come from a man younger than 35 in good health. Some clones in this sample may be carry-over from other donors' samples.

The rearrangement links TRBV5-6 to TRBJ2-2; perhaps TRBD2 as D (6 bases). The CDR3 contains 17 residues. V was shortened by 4 bases and J by 7 bases, with 23 bases between the two germline ends. Germline V gives CDR1 SGHDT, CDR2 YYEEEE. The CDR3: CASSPGGGPEGIGELFF. The CDR3, as DNA: TGTGCCAGCAGCCCCGGTGGGGGACCGGAGGGGATCGGGGAGCTGTTTTTT.

This chain joins TRBV10-3 and TRBJ2-2; D might be TRBD2 (5 bases). This CDR3 contains 14 residues. CDR1 and CDR2 (germline): ENHRY, SYGVKD. The V end lost 2 bases, the J end lost 8 bases, and 12 bases lay between the germline ends. CDR3 protein: CAISELAGSGELFF. In DNA, the CDR3 is TGTGCCATCAGTGAGCTAGCAGGATCTGGGGAGCTGTTTTTT.

This chain uses TRBV29-1 with TRBJ2-5, with D hard to call. Trimming took off 7 bases at V and 5 bases at J, with 11 bases between the two ends. Germline V gives CDR1 SQVTM, CDR2 ANQGSEA. The CDR3 runs 11 residues. CDR3 DNA: TGCAGCGAGTCGATGGGGGAGACCCAGTACTTC. It translates to CSESMGETQYF. Combining the CDR3 with reference TRBV29-1 and TRBJ2-5 gives the whole variable domain SAVISQKPSRDICQRGTSLTIQCQVDSQVTMMFWYRQQPGQSLTLIATANQGSEATYESGFVIDKFPISRPNLTFSTLTVSNMSPEDSSIYLCSESMGETQYFGPGTRLLVL.

The rearrangement links TRBV4-1 to TRBJ2-1; 11 bases agree with TRBD1. Per germline, CDR1 MGHRA and CDR2 YSYEKL. The CDR3 has 18 amino acids. Losses at the gene ends were 4 bases for V and 8 bases for J; bases not matched to a gene: 16. The CDR3 bases are TGCGCCAGCAGCCCCCAAGGACAGGGGGCAATTCGGCTCCATGAGCAGTTCTTC. It codes for CASSPQGQGAIRLHEQFF.

The sample holds a few counts of this clone. The rearrangement links TRBV29-1 to TRBJ2-5; D is possibly TRBD1 (6 bases). CDR3 size: 15 residues. Trimming left V 6 bases short and J 2 bases short, with 19 bases between. Germline V gene lookup returns CDR1 SQVTM and CDR2 ANQGSEA. As DNA, the CDR3 is TGCAGCGTCCCGGACAGTCGATTTGCACAAGAGACCCAGTACTTC. This sequence encodes CSVPDSRFAQETQYF.

J is TRBJ2-1 and V is TRBV10-3; 9 nucleotides agree with TRBD2. CDR1 is ENHRY, CDR2 SYGVKD, per germline. The CDR3 runs to 14 residues. Germline trimming cut 6 bases from V and 5 bases from J; bases unmatched to any gene: 5. The CDR3 nucleotides are TGTGCCATCAGCCCCGGGACTAGCAACAATGAGCAGTTCTTC. Its protein product is CAISPGTSNNEQFF.

With regard to this clone: Given a much more abundant clone one base away, this may be a read error. The sample holds other DNA sequences that translate to the same CDR3. The chain uses TRBV2 and TRBJ1-5; unclear D gene. CDR3 length: 12 residues. The V gene lost 3 bases and the J gene lost 4 bases, with 4 bases spanning the gap. Germline assignment: CDR1 SNHLY and CDR2 FYNNEI. The CDR3 loop is CASSDPNQPQHF. The CDR3 nucleotides are TGTGCCAGCAGTGATCCAAATCAGCCCCAGCATTTT.

This rearrangement joins TRBV18 to TRBJ1-5, with TRBD1 as a possible D gene (5 bases). The germline V and J ends were trimmed by 0 bases and 5 bases, with 11 bases remaining between them. Germline lookup yields CDR1 KGHSH and CDR2 LQKENI. The CDR3 spans 15 residues. CDR3 amino acids: CASSPPDGGDQPQHF. The CDR3 DNA reads TGTGCCAGCTCACCACCCGACGGGGGGGATCAGCCCCAGCATTTT. Filled out from reference TRBV18 and TRBJ1-5, the complete variable domain reads NAGVMQNPRHLVRRRGQEARLRCSPMKGHSHVYWYRQLPEEGLKFMVYLQKENIIDESGMPKERFSAEFPKEGPSILRIQQVVRGDSAAYFCASSPPDGGDQPQHFGDGTRLSIL.

This chain uses TRBV4-1 with TRBJ1-1; the match to TRBD1 covers 7 bases. Germline V gene lookup returns CDR1 MGHRA and CDR2 YSYEKL. This CDR3 has 15 residues. V shed 4 bases and J 1 base; nucleotides not matched to a gene: 6. The CDR3 here is CASSPWGQRNTEAFF. The CDR3 DNA reads as TGCGCCAGCAGCCCCTGGGGACAGAGGAACACTGAAGCTTTCTTT.

The chain links TRBV27 to TRBJ2-1; D is unclear. This CDR3 is 15 amino acids long. Germline CDR1 MNHEY, CDR2 SMNVEV (reference sequence). Trimming cost V 4 bases and J 8 bases, with 18 bases left between them. CDR3 amino acids: CASSSNGRSWDEQFF. Here the CDR3 DNA reads TGTGCCAGCAGTTCCAACGGACGGAGCTGGGATGAGCAGTTCTTC.

The rearrangement uses TRBV4-1 and TRBJ1-1; D not resolved. Germline CDR1 and CDR2: MGHRA and YSYEKL. The germline V and J ends were trimmed by 0 bases and 1 base, with 9 bases remaining between them. CDR3 length equals 15 residues. CDR3 in amino acids: CASSQDGGQNTEAFF. CDR3 nucleotides: TGCGCCAGCAGCCAAGACGGTGGGCAGAACACTGAAGCTTTCTTT.

The chain has TRBV29-1 and TRBJ2-1; D unclear. V was shortened by 7 bases and J by 3 bases, with 19 bases between the two germline ends. Germline V lookup: CDR1 SQVTM, CDR2 ANQGSEA. This CDR3 is 15 amino acids long. The CDR3 loop reads CSALGRISNYNEQFF. The CDR3 nucleotides read TGCAGCGCCCTAGGTCGCATTAGCAACTACAATGAGCAGTTCTTC.

The rearrangement joins TRBV9 to TRBJ2-5; no reliable D call. Germline V gene sequence: CDR1 SGDLS, CDR2 YYNGEE. CDR3 length equals 13 residues. V was cut by 1 base and J by 2 bases, with 6 bases left in between. The CDR3 coding sequence is TGTGCCAGCAGCGTACGAGCTCAAGAGACCCAGTACTTC. Its protein product is CASSVRAQETQYF.

This clone has a handful of counts. Other nucleotide sequences in the sample specify the same CDR3. V and J are TRBV4-1 and TRBJ2-7; TRBD1 matches at 8 bases. The germline CDR1 and CDR2 sequences are MGHRA and YSYEKL. The CDR3 is made up of 15 amino acids. Trimming took 1 base from V and 3 from J; bases not matched to a gene: 5. In nucleotides, the CDR3 is TGCGCCAGCAGCCAAGTATCTACAGGGGGCTACGAGCAGTACTTC. Its protein is CASSQVSTGGYEQYF.

This clone is a singleton in its sample. The chain has TRBV28 and TRBJ2-3; tentatively, D is TRBD2 (5 bases). Germline lookup yields CDR1 MDHEN and CDR2 SYDVKM. This CDR3 region has 19 residues. V shed 3 bases and J shed 0 bases, with 22 bases lying between them. The CDR3 DNA follows: TGTGCCAGCAGTTTTACCCCGGTGTTAGCGCCTACTAGCACAGATACGCAGTATTTT. This gives the protein CASSFTPVLAPTSTDTQYF.

In its sample, this clone was seen a few times. The rearrangement links TRBV7-9 to TRBJ1-2; possibly TRBD1 for D (6 bases). Germline V gene lookup returns CDR1 SEHNR and CDR2 FQNEAQ (reference sequence). Trimming cost V 5 bases and J 8 bases, with 21 bases left between them. The CDR3 contains 15 residues. CDR3 bases: TGTGCCAGCAGCCATTGGGACACGGGTAATTTAGGCTACACCTTC. It specifies CASSHWDTGNLGYTF.

This clone was counted only a few times. CDR3 sequence (DNA): TGCGCCAGCAGCTACGTACAGGGGGAAGCTTTCTTT. Protein: CASSYVQGEAFF. The gene calls are TRBV5-1 and TRBJ1-1, with 7 positions matching TRBD1. With V trimmed by 3 bases and J by 8 bases, 4 bases remained unmatched. The CDR3 totals 12 residues. Per germline, CDR1 SGHRS and CDR2 YFSETQ.

The chain combines TRBV2 with TRBJ2-2; D gene ambiguous. This CDR3 is built from 14 residues. The germline V and J ends were trimmed by 4 bases and 1 base, with 7 bases remaining between them. The germline gives CDR1 SNHLY, CDR2 FYNNEI. The CDR3 reads CASSAVLNTGELFF. The CDR3, as DNA: TGTGCCAGCAGTGCTGTTCTGAACACCGGGGAGCTGTTTTTT.

The chain joins TRBV7-2 to TRBJ2-3; no definite D call. Germline V gene sequence: CDR1 SGHTA, CDR2 FQGNSA. The CDR3 is made up of 15 amino acids. V was shortened by 1 base and J by 2 bases, with 10 bases between the two germline ends. The CDR3 coding sequence is TGTGCCAGCAGCTTAGGCAGCGTCTCCACAGATACGCAGTATTTT. Translation gives CASSLGSVSTDTQYF.

To note about this clone: This CDR3 is also generated by other DNA sequences in the sample. V and J are TRBV5-1 and TRBJ1-5, with a tentative D call TRBD1 (5 bases). This CDR3 is 15 amino acids long. The V gene lost 0 bases and the J gene lost 4 bases, with 11 bases spanning the gap. The germline CDR1 and CDR2 sequences are SGHRS and YFSETQ. CDR3 bases: TGCGCCAGCAGCTTGGCTGGGGGAGTTAATCAGCCCCAGCATTTT. Its protein product is CASSLAGGVNQPQHF.

The rearrangement uses TRBV18 and TRBJ1-3; TRBD1 is a possible D gene (6 bases). The CDR3 sequence is 13 residues long. In germline, CDR1 is KGHSH, CDR2 LQKENI. V gave up 4 bases and J gave up 4 bases, with 8 bases separating them. The CDR3 DNA reads TGTGCCAGCTCACTTGGACAGGGAAACACCATATATTTT. This translates into CASSLGQGNTIYF.

A single count supports this clone. The chain combines TRBV18 with TRBJ2-2, with 11 bases that match TRBD1. The CDR3 has 16 amino acids. Trimming at V came to 4 bases and at J to 3 bases, leaving 4 bases not matched to a gene. Germline V gene sequence: CDR1 KGHSH, CDR2 LQKENI. The CDR3, as DNA: TGTGCCAGCTCACAACCGGGACAGGGGGACACCGGGGAGCTGTTTTTT. This codes for CASSQPGQGDTGELFF.

This clone was picked up a small number of times. The CDR3 bases are TGTGCCAGCAATGTCCTCCAAGAGACCCAGTACTTC. Translated, it gives CASNVLQETQYF. V is TRBV5-6 and J is TRBJ2-5; D gene uncertain. Germline CDR1 reads SGHDT; CDR2 reads YYEEEE. This CDR3 spans 12 amino acids. V lost 6 bases and J lost 1, with 7 bases in between.

The chain combines TRBV7-9 with TRBJ2-1; no clear D gene. The V and J ends lost 1 base and 10 bases respectively, with 14 bases between them. Germline lookup yields CDR1 SEHNR and CDR2 FQNEAQ (reference sequence). CDR3 length: 14 amino acids. The CDR3 region is CASSLESVFREQFF. Here the CDR3 DNA reads TGTGCCAGCAGCTTAGAATCTGTGTTTCGAGAGCAGTTCTTC.

Here the CDR3 DNA reads TGTGCCAGCAGCCATCGGACTGAGCGTATGAACACTGAAGCTTTCTTT. Translation gives CASSHRTERMNTEAFF. V and J are TRBV5-6 and TRBJ1-1; D gene unclear. The germline V and J ends were trimmed by 4 bases and 0 bases, with 16 bases remaining between them. CDR3 length: 16 amino acids. Germline CDR1 SGHDT, CDR2 YYEEEE. The full variable domain, with the rest looked up from reference TRBV5-6 and TRBJ1-1, is DAGVTQSPTHLIKTRGQQVTLRCSPKSGHDTVSWYQQALGQGPQFIFQYYEEEERQRGNFPDRFSGHQFPNYSSELNVNALLLGDSALYLCASSHRTERMNTEAFFGQGTRLTVV.

The rearrangement joins TRBV13 to TRBJ1-5, with D possibly matching TRBD1 (5 bases). CDR3 size: 15 residues. Germline CDR1 and CDR2: PRHDT and FYEKMQ (reference sequence). V was shortened by 3 bases and J by 3 bases, with 12 bases between the two germline ends. In DNA form, the CDR3 reads TGTGCCAGCAGCTTTGGGGGTAGGGACAATCAGCCCCAGCATTTT. This gives the protein CASSFGGRDNQPQHF.

V gene TRBV7-3 combines with J gene TRBJ2-5; 13 bases agree with TRBD2. V shed 5 bases, J shed 5 bases, and the junction held 8 bases outside the gene matches. Germline CDR1 and CDR2: SGHTA and FQGTGA. This CDR3 region has 16 residues. The CDR3 here is CASSPGLAGSGETQYF. The CDR3 nucleotides read TGTGCCAGCAGCCCGGGACTAGCGGGGAGTGGGGAGACCCAGTACTTC. Using reference TRBV7-3 and TRBJ2-5 for the parts outside the CDR3, the full variable domain is GAGVSQTPSNKVTEKGKYVELRCDPISGHTALYWYRQSLGQGPEFLIYFQGTGAADDSGLPNDRFFAVRPEGSVSTLKIQRTERGDSAVYLCASSPGLAGSGETQYFGPGTRLLVL.